Listed below are T cell receptor beta chains from one sample, sequenced in a study of blood T cell repertoires in COVID-19. Produced via immunoSEQ multiplex PCR; TCRdb's table is partial and in-frame only. The sample lists some 250,000 clones, roughly 86% seen once, with 3% to 3.5% in the top ten. Sequences were obtained from peripheral blood. The receptors shown here come from a woman aged 25 to 39 who had recovered from COVID-19. Both conserved end residues are part of each CDR3. D genes are given only for firm matches. Some rows have no size entry. The others give once, few or many, or a class for an expanded clone.

D | J | size | V | CDR3 | DNA
NA | TRBJ2-2 | NA | TRBV15 | CATSRSGLEPGELFF | TGTGCCACCAGCAGATCGGGATTGGAGCCCGGGGAGCTGTTTTTT
TRBD2 | TRBJ2-7 | NA | TRBV4-3 | CASSLAGESLEQYF | TGCGCCAGCAGCTTAGCGGGGGAATCACTCGAGCAGTACTTC
TRBD2 | TRBJ2-5 | NA | TRBV9 | CASSASGGGGETQYF | TGTGCCAGCAGCGCTAGCGGGGGGGGTGGAGAGACCCAGTACTTC
TRBD1 | TRBJ1-1 | NA | TRBV9 | CASSVSPHSGTGPTEAFF | TGTGCCAGCAGCGTATCCCCCCATTCCGGGACAGGGCCCACTGAAGCTTTCTTT
NA | TRBJ1-2 | few | TRBV3-1/TRBV3-2 | CASSRLPEDNYGYTF | TGTGCCAGCAGCCGACTCCCGGAAGATAACTATGGCTACACCTTC
NA | TRBJ2-5 | NA | TRBV29-1 | CSALFWTEATLVQETQYF | TGCAGCGCTTTGTTTTGGACAGAAGCGACACTGGTCCAAGAGACCCAGTACTTC
NA | TRBJ2-3 | NA | TRBV9 | CASSVSRTSPFTDTQYF | TGTGCCAGCAGCGTATCCAGGACTTCCCCATTCACAGATACGCAGTATTTT
NA | TRBJ2-5 | NA | TRBV11-3 | CASSLDAGGGETQYF | TGTGCCAGCAGCTTAGATGCAGGGGGAGGAGAGACCCAGTACTTC
TRBD1 | TRBJ1-1 | NA | TRBV10-2 | CASSRKGTGQIHTQPSF | TGCGCCAGCAGCCGAAAAGGGACAGGGCAGATCCATACACAGCCAAGCTTT
NA | TRBJ2-5 | NA | TRBV3-1/TRBV3-2 | CASSQDWQDRQQETQYF | TGTGCCAGCAGCCAAGACTGGCAGGACAGACAACAAGAGACCCAGTACTTC
NA | TRBJ1-6 | once | TRBV18 | CASSPAGLDSPLHF | TGTGCCAGCTCACCGGCAGGACTCGATTCACCCCTCCACTTT
NA | TRBJ1-1 | NA | TRBV18 | CASSPPGHSNTEAFF | TGTGCCAGCTCACCACCGGGACATTCGAACACTGAAGCTTTCTTT
TRBD1 | TRBJ1-6 | NA | TRBV6-5 | CASKGQGATSSPLHF | TGTGCCAGCAAAGGACAGGGGGCAACTAGTTCACCCCTCCACTTT
NA | TRBJ1-3 | NA | TRBV6-1 | CASSEHRASSGNTIYF | TGTGCCAGCAGTGAACACAGGGCCTCCTCTGGAAACACCATATATTTT
NA | TRBJ1-5 | NA | TRBV10-3 | CAISTSRDQPQHF | TGTGCCATCAGTACCTCGAGGGATCAGCCCCAGCATTTT
TRBD1 | TRBJ2-1 | NA | TRBV12-5 | CASDMTGDLYNEQFF | TGTGCTAGTGACATGACAGGGGACCTTTACAATGAGCAGTTCTTC
TRBD2 | TRBJ2-2 | NA | TRBV15 | CATSRDDFARGGAGTGELFF | TGTGCCACCAGCAGAGATGATTTTGCTCGCGGGGGGGCAGGCACCGGGGAGCTGTTTTTT
NA | TRBJ1-2 | NA | TRBV20-1 | CSAAGVLGYTF | TGCAGTGCCGCCGGGGTGCTGGGCTACACCTTC
NA | TRBJ2-3 | NA | TRBV5-1 | CASSLELMTRKKPDTQYF | TGCGCCAGCAGCTTGGAACTCATGACCAGGAAGAAGCCAGATACGCAGTATTTT
TRBD1 | TRBJ1-2 | NA | TRBV4-1 | CASSQELGTDYYGYTF | TGCGCCAGCAGCCAAGAGCTTGGGACAGATTACTATGGCTACACCTTC
NA | TRBJ1-2 | NA | TRBV29-1 | CSVDRSAEGGYTF | TGCAGCGTTGACCGGTCGGCCGAGGGTGGCTACACCTTC
TRBD2 | TRBJ2-7 | NA | TRBV6-6 | CASSYSRGGYEQYF | TGTGCCAGCAGTTACTCGCGGGGGGGGTACGAGCAGTACTTC
TRBD2 | TRBJ2-1 | NA | TRBV2 | CASSAGLAGYNEQFF | TGTGCCAGCAGCGCTGGGCTAGCGGGCTACAATGAGCAGTTCTTC
TRBD1 | TRBJ2-5 | NA | TRBV14 | CASSQYPGQGRGLQETQYF | TGTGCCAGCAGCCAATATCCGGGACAGGGCCGCGGTTTACAAGAGACCCAGTACTTC
TRBD1 | TRBJ2-2 | few | TRBV7-2 | CASSSRQGDTGELFF | TGTGCCAGCAGCAGCAGACAGGGCGACACCGGGGAGCTGTTTTTT
TRBD2 | TRBJ2-2 | NA | TRBV6-6 | CASRGAGVNTGELFF | TGTGCCAGCCGGGGTGCGGGGGTCAACACCGGGGAGCTGTTTTTT
TRBD2 | TRBJ2-5 | NA | TRBV9 | CASNLGRGGETQYF | TGTGCCAGCAACCTAGGACGGGGGGGTGAGACCCAGTACTTC
NA | TRBJ1-3 | NA | TRBV9 | CASSVADSGNTIYF | TGTGCCAGCAGCGTCGCAGACTCTGGAAACACCATATATTTT
TRBD1 | TRBJ1-1 | NA | TRBV9 | CASSVGQGSPEAFF | TGTGCCAGCAGCGTTGGACAGGGGTCACCTGAAGCTTTCTTT
NA | TRBJ1-5 | NA | TRBV6-5 | CASSYRFEGNQPQHF | TGTGCCAGCAGTTACAGGTTCGAGGGCAATCAGCCCCAGCATTTT
NA | TRBJ1-2 | few | TRBV6-6 | CASNQMTSGDPYGYTF | TGTGCCAGCAACCAAATGACATCAGGGGACCCCTATGGCTACACCTTC
TRBD1 | TRBJ2-1 | NA | TRBV28 | CASSLPGTGQGAYNEQFF | TGTGCCAGCAGTTTACCCGGGACAGGGCAGGGGGCCTACAATGAGCAGTTCTTC
TRBD1 | TRBJ1-4 | NA | TRBV6-5 | CASSYSSRGREKLFF | TGTGCCAGCAGTTACTCGAGCAGGGGGCGGGAAAAACTGTTTTTT
NA | TRBJ2-7 | NA | TRBV10-3 | CANTSGDEQYF | TGTGCCAACACCTCAGGGGACGAGCAGTACTTC
NA | TRBJ1-5 | once | TRBV19 | CASSTRLLYQPQHF | TGTGCCAGTAGTACAAGATTACTCTATCAGCCCCAGCATTTT
TRBD1 | TRBJ1-5 | once | TRBV19 | CASSPNPGTGYNQPQHF | TGTGCCAGTAGTCCAAACCCCGGGACAGGGTACAATCAGCCCCAGCATTTT
TRBD1 | TRBJ1-6 | NA | TRBV7-2 | CASSLSRTRDSSYNSPLHF | TGTGCCAGCAGCTTATCTCGCACGCGGGACAGCTCCTATAATTCACCCCTCCACTTT
NA | TRBJ1-1 | NA | TRBV29-1 | CSVRTSTEAFF | TGCAGCGTCCGTACTAGCACTGAAGCTTTCTTT
TRBD1 | TRBJ1-6 | NA | TRBV2 | CASSGQGNSPLHF | TGTGCCAGCAGTGGACAGGGGAATTCACCCCTCCACTTT
NA | TRBJ1-1 | NA | TRBV7-9 | CASSFGRGTEAFF | TGTGCCAGCAGCTTCGGAAGGGGCACTGAAGCTTTCTTT
NA | TRBJ2-2 | few | TRBV6-5 | CASSTSGKGGELFF | NA
NA | TRBJ2-5 | NA | TRBV19 | CASSIADQETQYF | TGTGCCAGTAGTATTGCGGATCAAGAGACCCAGTACTTC
TRBD1 | TRBJ1-1 | many | TRBV2 | CASSGGGLGARGEAFF | TGTGCCAGCAGTGGAGGGGGCCTAGGGGCAAGGGGTGAAGCTTTCTTT
NA | TRBJ2-5 | once | TRBV29-1 | CSVSSARTVQETQYF | TGCAGCGTGTCCTCAGCCCGGACAGTCCAAGAGACCCAGTACTTC
TRBD1 | TRBJ2-2 | NA | TRBV24-1 | CATSGQGADTGELFF | TGTGCCACCAGTGGACAGGGGGCCGACACCGGGGAGCTGTTTTTT
TRBD2 | TRBJ2-1 | NA | TRBV4-3 | CASSPRSPGLAGGPSYNEQFF | TGCGCCAGCAGCCCAAGGAGCCCGGGACTAGCGGGGGGGCCATCCTACAATGAGCAGTTCTTC
NA | TRBJ2-7 | NA | TRBV9 | CASSVDSRTYEQYF | TGTGCCAGCAGCGTAGACTCGCGCACCTACGAGCAGTACTTC